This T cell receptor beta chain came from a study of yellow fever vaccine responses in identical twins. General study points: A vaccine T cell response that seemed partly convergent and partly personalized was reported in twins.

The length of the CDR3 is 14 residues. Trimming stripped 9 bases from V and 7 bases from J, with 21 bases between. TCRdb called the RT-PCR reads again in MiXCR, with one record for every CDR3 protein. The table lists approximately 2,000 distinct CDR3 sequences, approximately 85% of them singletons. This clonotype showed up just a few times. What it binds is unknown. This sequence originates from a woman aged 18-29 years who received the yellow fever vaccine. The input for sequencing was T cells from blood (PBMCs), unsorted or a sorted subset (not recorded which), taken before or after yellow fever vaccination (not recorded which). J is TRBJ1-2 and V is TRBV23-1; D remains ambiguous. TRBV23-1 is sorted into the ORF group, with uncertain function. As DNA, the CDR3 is TGCGCCAGTAACCGGACCCAGGATCAAATTGGCTACACCTTC. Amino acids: CASNRTQDQIGYTF.